The 24 T cell receptor beta chains reported below all come from one sample, sequenced in a study of type 1 and type 2 diabetes patients. PCR was run on genomic DNA. The TCR beta CDR3 region was amplified using 30 forward and 13 reverse primers. TCRdb used MiXCR to reprocess the multiplex PCR reads, holding one entry per CDR3 protein. This sample has fewer than 300,000 distinct CDR3 sequences, with around 47% found just once. The material sequenced was peripheral blood mononuclear cells (PBMCs). The source of these receptors is a man in his late teens or twenties with type 2 diabetes.

This clonotype appeared a few times. J is TRBJ1-2 and V is TRBV6-6; TRBD1 matches at 7 bases. The V gene's germline CDR1 is MNHNY and CDR2 SVGAGI (reference sequence). Trimming cost V 0 bases and J 8 bases; bases outside gene matches: 24. The CDR3 runs 20 residues. CDR3 nucleotide sequence: TGTGCCAGCAGTTACTCACTTACAAGCCCTCCGGGACAGCCACCTTCGGGCTACACCTTC. Translated, it gives CASSYSLTSPPGQPPSGYTF.

In regard to this clonotype: A much larger clone lies one base from this, so it may be a read error. The chain combines TRBV10-1 with TRBJ1-1; D remains ambiguous. The germline V gene has CDR1 WNHNN and CDR2 SYGVQD (reference sequence). This CDR3 comprises 13 residues. Trimming removed 2 bases at V and 10 bases at J, with 14 bases between. As DNA, the CDR3 is TGCGCCAGCAGTGAGGACGGAATGGGTGGAGCTTTCTTT. Its protein product is CASSEDGMGGAFF.

V usage is TRBV7-3 and J usage is TRBJ1-4, with 7 bases matching TRBD1. V was clipped by 5 bases and J by 3 bases; unmatched bases: 18. The CDR3 extends over 19 amino acids. Germline V gene lookup returns CDR1 SGHTA and CDR2 FQGTGA. The CDR3 loop reads CASSPRDSFLGASNEKLFF. The CDR3 bases are TGTGCCAGCAGCCCCCGGGACAGCTTCTTGGGGGCCTCTAATGAAAAACTGTTTTTT.

This clonotype was counted a few times. The rearrangement joins TRBV7-3 to TRBJ2-7; 12 bases fit TRBD2. The CDR3 has 14 amino acids. Germline lookup yields CDR1 SGHTA and CDR2 FQGTGA. V shed 5 bases and J 6 bases; nucleotides not matched to a gene: 5. DNA for the CDR3: TGTGCCAGCAGCCCAGGACTAGCGGGATCCGAGCAGTACTTC. It yields the protein CASSPGLAGSEQYF.

The chain recombines TRBV5-1 with TRBJ2-2, with D possibly being TRBD2 (5 bases). The germline V gene has CDR1 SGHRS and CDR2 YFSETQ. The CDR3 runs to 18 residues. The V gene lost 0 bases and the J gene lost 7 bases, with 22 bases spanning the gap. CDR3 sequence: CASSLVALWTPRGGELFF. The CDR3 region has the DNA TGCGCCAGCAGCTTGGTTGCATTGTGGACTCCTAGAGGCGGGGAGCTGTTTTTT.

As to this clonotype: At one boundary the junction diverges from the germline segment, which might be a read error. CDR3 in DNA: TGTGCTAGCAGCTTATCATCAACTCAAGAGACCCAGTACTTC. Translated, it gives CASSLSSTQETQYF. The chain joins TRBV7-3 to TRBJ2-5, with D unclear. The germline gives CDR1 SGHTA, CDR2 FQGTGA. This CDR3 is built from 14 residues. Drawing the rest from reference TRBV7-3 and TRBJ2-5, the complete variable domain is GAGVSQTPSNKVTEKGKYVELRCDPISGHTALYWYRQSLGQGPEFLIYFQGTGAADDSGLPNDRFFAVRPEGSVSTLKIQRTERGDSAVYLCASSLSSTQETQYFGPGTRLLVL.

This clonotype has just a few counts. The chain combines TRBV19 with TRBJ1-5; no clear D. This CDR3 has 15 amino acids. Trimming removed 3 bases from V and 4 bases from J, with 13 bases in between. Germline-derived CDR1 and CDR2 are LNHDA and SQIVND (reference sequence). CDR3 loop: CASSIDLSQNQPQHF. In DNA form, the CDR3 reads TGTGCCAGTAGTATCGACCTCAGCCAGAATCAGCCCCAGCATTTT.

The chain employs TRBV3-1 and TRBJ2-7; unclear D gene. The germline gives CDR1 LGHDT, CDR2 YNNKEL (reference sequence). V lost 1 base to trimming and J lost 6 bases, with 10 bases between them. CDR3 length equals 13 residues. In DNA, the CDR3 is TGTGCCAGCAGCCAAGTTCTCCGGTCCGAGCAGTACTTC. It yields the protein CASSQVLRSEQYF.

The chain uses TRBV7-9 and TRBJ1-1; D is possibly TRBD1 (6 bases). The CDR3 totals 13 residues. V was clipped by 5 bases and J by 4 bases, with 11 bases between them. Germline V lookup: CDR1 SEHNR, CDR2 FQNEAQ (reference sequence). Here the CDR3 reads CASSPRTATEAFF. The CDR3 region has the DNA TGTGCCAGCAGCCCAAGGACAGCCACTGAAGCTTTCTTT. Together with reference TRBV7-9 and TRBJ1-1, the CDR3 gives the full variable domain: DTGVSQNPRHKITKRGQNVTFRCDPISEHNRLYWYRQTLGQGPEFLTYFQNEAQLEKSRLLSDRFSAERPKGSFSTLEIQRTEQGDSAMYLCASSPRTATEAFFGQGTRLTVV.

This chain joins TRBV4-1 and TRBJ2-1; unclear D gene. CDR1 and CDR2 from the germline V gene are MGHRA and YSYEKL. The CDR3 loop spans 15 amino acids. Trimming left V 3 bases short and J 6 bases short, with 15 bases between. The CDR3 loop is CASSHTPGSLNEQFF. In nucleotides, the CDR3 is TGCGCCAGCAGCCATACCCCGGGTAGTCTCAATGAGCAGTTCTTC.

This clonotype was picked up a small number of times. This chain uses TRBV30 with TRBJ2-2; a weak D match, TRBD2 (6 bases). The CDR3 is made up of 14 amino acids. In germline, CDR1 is GTSNPN, CDR2 SVGIG (reference sequence). DNA of the CDR3: TGTGCTTACGAGGGACTCACTAACACCGGGGAGCTGTTTTTT. It is translated as CAYEGLTNTGELFF.

As concerns this clonotype: One junction end disagrees with the germline gene, perhaps due to a read error. This chain uses TRBV6-5 with TRBJ2-7, with D unclear. Germline V gives CDR1 MNHEY, CDR2 SVGAGI. CDR3 length: 14 residues. The CDR3 region has the DNA TGTGCCACCAGTGATCCTGCAGACACCCTCGAGCAGTACTTC. This encodes CATSDPADTLEQYF.

The CDR3 region is CASGPWSAGQETQYF. CDR3 nucleotides: TGTGCCAGCGGTCCGTGGTCTGCGGGGCAAGAGACCCAGTACTTC. V gene TRBV27 combines with J gene TRBJ2-5, with a possible D match to TRBD2 (6 bases). Trimming took 8 bases from V and 2 from J, leaving 18 bases between them. Germline-derived CDR1 and CDR2 are MNHEY and SMNVEV (reference sequence). The CDR3 is 15 residues long.

The chain combines TRBV19 with TRBJ1-2; 10 bases fit TRBD1. The CDR3 length is 16 residues. Germline CDR1 reads LNHDA; CDR2 reads SQIVND (reference sequence). Germline trimming cut 4 bases from V and 3 bases from J; bases unmatched to any gene: 8. CDR3 in DNA: TGTGCCAGTAGTACCGGGACAGGGGACGTCTACTATGGCTACACCTTC. Translated: CASSTGTGDVYYGYTF.

Regarding this clonotype: A junction boundary mismatches the germline segment, possibly from a read error. The chain employs TRBV6-5 and TRBJ2-3, with a weak D call TRBD1 (6 bases). This CDR3 has 13 amino acids. The germline V gene encodes CDR1 MNHEY and CDR2 SVGAGI. Here the CDR3 reads CATSGIGGDTQYF. The CDR3 DNA reads TGTGCCACCAGTGGCATAGGGGGAGATACGCAGTATTTT.

This chain links TRBV20-1 with TRBJ2-3; D ambiguous. V lost 0 bases and J lost 6, with 16 bases in between. Germline V CDR1 and CDR2: DFQATT, SNEGSKA (reference sequence). The CDR3 runs 15 residues. CDR3 DNA sequence: TGCAGTGCTAGAGACTTTGACTCCGCTGGGGATACGCAGTATTTT. Its translation: CSARDFDSAGDTQYF.

There are a few counts of this clonotype. The chain employs TRBV2 and TRBJ1-2; TRBD1 might be the D (5 bases). Germline CDR1 and CDR2: SNHLY and FYNNEI. This CDR3 contains 14 residues. V lost 6 bases and J lost 10, with 21 bases in between. CDR3 bases: TGTGCCAGCAGGACCGTTTTGGGAACAGGAGACTACACCTTC. Amino acid sequence: CASRTVLGTGDYTF.

This chain joins TRBV20-1 and TRBJ2-1, with TRBD2 matching 9 bases. Trimming took 8 bases from V and 0 from J; bases not matched to a gene: 11. There are 16 residues in the CDR3. CDR1 and CDR2 from the germline V gene are DFQATT and SNEGSKA (reference sequence). CDR3 nucleotides: TGCAGTCCTCTCTTAGCGGGGGCCAGCTCCTACAATGAGCAGTTCTTC. This translates into CSPLLAGASSYNEQFF.

This clonotype has ten or more counts. V is TRBV2 and J is TRBJ1-6; D is possibly TRBD1 (5 bases). Germline CDR1 and CDR2: SNHLY and FYNNEI. Trimming cost V 4 bases and J 6 bases, with 10 bases left between them. This CDR3 spans 14 amino acids. The CDR3 sequence is CASSAGGGNSPLHF. DNA of the CDR3: TGTGCCAGCAGTGCCGGGGGAGGTAATTCACCCCTCCACTTT.

Only a few counts were recorded for this clonotype. The chain has TRBV19 and TRBJ1-1, with D tentatively TRBD1 (5 bases). Trimming shortened V by 8 bases and J by 0 bases, and 13 bases separated the two germline ends. The length of the CDR3 is 14 residues. Looked up from germline, CDR1 is LNHDA and CDR2 is SQIVND (reference sequence). Here the CDR3 DNA reads TGTGCCAGTCGGGACCTCGACATGAACACTGAAGCTTTCTTT. Its protein is CASRDLDMNTEAFF.

The chain couples TRBV20-1 to TRBJ2-1, with D possibly TRBD2 on 6 matching bases. CDR1 and CDR2 from the germline V gene are DFQATT and SNEGSKA (reference sequence). The CDR3 totals 14 residues. The V end was cut by 3 bases, the J end by 6 bases, with 15 bases between. CDR3 nucleotide sequence: TGCAGTGCTAGGAGGCGGGATATTCGCAATGAGCAGTTCTTC. It specifies CSARRRDIRNEQFF.

V is TRBV6-1 and J is TRBJ2-1, with D maybe TRBD1 (6 bases). The germline V gene encodes CDR1 MNHNS and CDR2 SASEGT. Trimming took off 1 base at V and 7 bases at J, with 14 bases between the two ends. The CDR3 contains 15 residues. CDR3: CASSEGGQGKNEQFF. The CDR3 nucleotides read TGTGCCAGCAGTGAAGGGGGGCAGGGGAAGAATGAGCAGTTCTTC.

The table lists this clonotype with many counts. The chain has TRBV25-1 and TRBJ1-2, with a possible D match to TRBD1 (5 bases). V was cut by 6 bases and J by 0 bases, with 8 bases left in between. In germline, CDR1 is MGHDK, CDR2 SYGVNS. There are 13 residues in the CDR3. The chain's CDR3 is CASRQDSNYGYTF. The DNA of the CDR3 is TGTGCCAGCAGACAGGATTCTAACTATGGCTACACCTTC.

This sequence joins TRBV28 and TRBJ2-5; unclear D gene. Matching the DNA end better, TRBJ2-1 makes the J call doubtful. Germline CDR1 MDHEN, CDR2 SYDVKM. This CDR3 is 13 amino acids long. CDR3 loop: CASSLFRNNEQFF. In DNA form, the CDR3 reads TGTGCCAGCAGTTTGTTTAGGAACAATGAGCAGTTCTTC.